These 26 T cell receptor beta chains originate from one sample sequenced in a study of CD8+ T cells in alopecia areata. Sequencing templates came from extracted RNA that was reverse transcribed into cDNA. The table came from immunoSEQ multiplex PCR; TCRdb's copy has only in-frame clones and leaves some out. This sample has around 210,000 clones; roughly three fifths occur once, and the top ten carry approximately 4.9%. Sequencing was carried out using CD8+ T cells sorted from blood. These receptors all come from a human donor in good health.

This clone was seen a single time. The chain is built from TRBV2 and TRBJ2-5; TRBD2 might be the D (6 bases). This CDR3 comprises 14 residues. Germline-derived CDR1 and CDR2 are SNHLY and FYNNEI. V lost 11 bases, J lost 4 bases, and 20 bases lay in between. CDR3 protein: CADKGGAVGETQYF. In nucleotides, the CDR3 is TGTGCCGACAAAGGCGGGGCCGTCGGAGAGACCCAGTACTTC.

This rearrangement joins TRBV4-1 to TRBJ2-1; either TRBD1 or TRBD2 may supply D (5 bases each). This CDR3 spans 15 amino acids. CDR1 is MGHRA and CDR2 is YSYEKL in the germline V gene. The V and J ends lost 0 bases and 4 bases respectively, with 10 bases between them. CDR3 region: CASSQDHWGYNEQFF. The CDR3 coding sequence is TGCGCCAGCAGCCAAGATCATTGGGGGTACAATGAGCAGTTCTTC.

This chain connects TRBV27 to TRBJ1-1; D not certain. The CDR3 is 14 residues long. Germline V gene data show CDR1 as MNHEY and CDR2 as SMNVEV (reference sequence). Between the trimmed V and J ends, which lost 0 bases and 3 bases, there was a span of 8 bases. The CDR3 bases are TGTGCCAGCAGTTTATCCGGTGAGCACACTGAAGCTTTCTTT. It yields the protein CASSLSGEHTEAFF.

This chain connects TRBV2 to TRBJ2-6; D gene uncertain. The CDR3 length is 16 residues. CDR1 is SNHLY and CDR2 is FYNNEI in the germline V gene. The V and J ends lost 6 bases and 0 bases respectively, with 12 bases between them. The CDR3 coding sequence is TGTGCCAGCAGAACCACGATGGGCTCTGGGGCCAACGTCCTGACTTTC. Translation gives CASRTTMGSGANVLTF.

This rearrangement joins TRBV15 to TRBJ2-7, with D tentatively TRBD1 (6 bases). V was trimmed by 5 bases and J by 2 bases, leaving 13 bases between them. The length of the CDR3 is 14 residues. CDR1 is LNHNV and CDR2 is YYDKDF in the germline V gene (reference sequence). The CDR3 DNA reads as TGTGCCACCAGCGGAGGACAGAGGGCCTACGAGCAGTACTTC. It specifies CATSGGQRAYEQYF.

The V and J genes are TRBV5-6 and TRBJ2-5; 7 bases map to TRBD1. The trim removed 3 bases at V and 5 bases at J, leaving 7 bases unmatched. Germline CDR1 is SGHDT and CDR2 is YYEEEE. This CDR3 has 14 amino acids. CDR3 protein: CASSSSDREETQYF. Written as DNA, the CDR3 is TGTGCCAGCAGCTCGTCCGACAGGGAGGAGACCCAGTACTTC.

CDR3 protein: CASSIGGADAEAFF. The CDR3 region has the DNA TGCGCCAGCAGCATCGGGGGGGCGGACGCTGAAGCTTTCTTT. The gene calls are TRBV5-1 and TRBJ1-1, with a possible D match to TRBD1 (6 bases). Trimming removed 4 bases from V and 6 bases from J, with 16 bases in between. Germline CDR1 SGHRS, CDR2 YFSETQ. This CDR3 is built from 14 residues.

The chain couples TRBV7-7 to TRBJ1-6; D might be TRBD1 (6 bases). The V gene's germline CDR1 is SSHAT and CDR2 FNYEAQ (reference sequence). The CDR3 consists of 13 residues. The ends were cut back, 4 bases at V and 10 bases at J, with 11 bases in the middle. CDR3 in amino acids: CASSYGTPSPLHF. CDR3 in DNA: TGTGCCAGCAGCTACGGGACACCCTCACCCCTCCACTTT.

CDR3 sequence reads: CASSGPAGKYF. The DNA of the CDR3 is TGTGCCAGCAGCGGCCCGGCAGGGAAGTACTTC. This sequence joins TRBV5-6 and TRBJ2-7; tentative D call: TRBD1 (5 bases). Germline CDR1 SGHDT, CDR2 YYEEEE. The V gene lost 4 bases and the J gene lost 11 bases, with 13 bases spanning the gap. The CDR3 sequence is 11 residues long.

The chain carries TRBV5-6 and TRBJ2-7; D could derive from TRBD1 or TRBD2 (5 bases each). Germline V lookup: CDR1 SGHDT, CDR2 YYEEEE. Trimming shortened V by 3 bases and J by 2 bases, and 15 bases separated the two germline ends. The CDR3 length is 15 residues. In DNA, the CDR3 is TGTGCCAGCAGCTGGGGCCGGGGAAGCCCCTACGAGCAGTACTTC. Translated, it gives CASSWGRGSPYEQYF.

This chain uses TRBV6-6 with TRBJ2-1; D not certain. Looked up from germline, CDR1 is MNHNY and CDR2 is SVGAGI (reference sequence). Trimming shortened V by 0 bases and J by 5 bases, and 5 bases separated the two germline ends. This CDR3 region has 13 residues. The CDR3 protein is CASSYSNNNEQFF. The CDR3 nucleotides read TGTGCCAGCAGTTACTCGAACAACAATGAGCAGTTCTTC.

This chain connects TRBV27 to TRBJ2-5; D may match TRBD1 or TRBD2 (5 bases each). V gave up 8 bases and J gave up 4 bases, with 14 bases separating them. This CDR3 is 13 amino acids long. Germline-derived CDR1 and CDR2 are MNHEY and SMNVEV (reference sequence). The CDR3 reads CASRFVRGETQYF. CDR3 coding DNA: TGTGCCAGCCGATTCGTGAGGGGAGAGACCCAGTACTTC.

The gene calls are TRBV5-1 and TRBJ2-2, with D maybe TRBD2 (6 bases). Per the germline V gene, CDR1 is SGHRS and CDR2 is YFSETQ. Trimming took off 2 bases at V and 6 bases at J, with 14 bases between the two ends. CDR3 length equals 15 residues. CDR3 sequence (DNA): TGCGCCAGCAGCTTCTGGGGAGGAGGCGCCGGGGAGCTGTTTTTT. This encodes CASSFWGGGAGELFF. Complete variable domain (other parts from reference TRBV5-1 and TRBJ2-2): KAGVTQTPRYLIKTRGQQVTLSCSPISGHRSVSWYQQTPGQGLQFLFEYFSETQRNKGNFPGRFSGRQFSNSRSEMNVSTLELGDSALYLCASSFWGGGAGELFFGEGSRLTVL.

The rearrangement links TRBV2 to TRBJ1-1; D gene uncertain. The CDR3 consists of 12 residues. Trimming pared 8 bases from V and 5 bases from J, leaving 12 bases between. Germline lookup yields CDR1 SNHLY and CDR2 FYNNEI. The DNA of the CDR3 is TGTGCCAGCGTGGAGGGCCGAACTGAAGCTTTCTTT. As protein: CASVEGRTEAFF.

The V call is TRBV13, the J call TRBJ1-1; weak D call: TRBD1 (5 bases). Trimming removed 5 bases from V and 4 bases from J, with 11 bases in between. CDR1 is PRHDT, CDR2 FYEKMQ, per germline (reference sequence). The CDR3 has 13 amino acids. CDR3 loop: CASSRGGGTEAFF. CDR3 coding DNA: TGTGCCAGCAGCCGGGGGGGAGGCACTGAAGCTTTCTTT.

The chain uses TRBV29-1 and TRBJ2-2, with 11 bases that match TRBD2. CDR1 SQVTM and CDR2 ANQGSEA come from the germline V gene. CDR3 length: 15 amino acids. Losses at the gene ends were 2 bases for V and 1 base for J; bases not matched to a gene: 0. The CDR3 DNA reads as TGCAGCGTTGAAACTAGCGGGGGGAACACCGGGGAGCTGTTTTTT. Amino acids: CSVETSGGNTGELFF.

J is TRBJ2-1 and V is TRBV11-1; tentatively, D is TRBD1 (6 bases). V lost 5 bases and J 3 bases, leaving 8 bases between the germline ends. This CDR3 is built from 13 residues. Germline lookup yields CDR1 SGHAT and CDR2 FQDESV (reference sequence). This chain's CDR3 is CASSQQGYNEQFF. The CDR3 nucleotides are TGTGCCAGCAGCCAACAGGGCTACAATGAGCAGTTCTTC.

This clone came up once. The CDR3 sequence: CASSAGAGPTDTQYF. CDR3 DNA: TGTGCCAGCAGTGCCGGAGCGGGTCCCACAGATACGCAGTATTTT. The V and J genes are TRBV2 and TRBJ2-3, with a tentative D call TRBD2 (6 bases). This CDR3 comprises 15 residues. Trimming pared 4 bases from V and 2 bases from J, leaving 13 bases between. CDR1 is SNHLY, CDR2 FYNNEI, per germline.

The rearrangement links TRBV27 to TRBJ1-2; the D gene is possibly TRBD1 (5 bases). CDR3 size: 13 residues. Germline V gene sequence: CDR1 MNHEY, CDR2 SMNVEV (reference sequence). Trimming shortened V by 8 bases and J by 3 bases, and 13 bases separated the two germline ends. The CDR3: CASSHGRDYGYTF. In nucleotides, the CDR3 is TGTGCCAGCTCGCACGGCAGGGACTATGGCTACACCTTC.

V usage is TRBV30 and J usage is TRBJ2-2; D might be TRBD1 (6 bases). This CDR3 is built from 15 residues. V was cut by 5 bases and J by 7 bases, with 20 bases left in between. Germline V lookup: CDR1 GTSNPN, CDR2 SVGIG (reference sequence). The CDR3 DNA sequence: TGTGCCTGGTGGAAACTCGACAGGTTTTACGGGGAGCTGTTTTTT. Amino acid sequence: CAWWKLDRFYGELFF.

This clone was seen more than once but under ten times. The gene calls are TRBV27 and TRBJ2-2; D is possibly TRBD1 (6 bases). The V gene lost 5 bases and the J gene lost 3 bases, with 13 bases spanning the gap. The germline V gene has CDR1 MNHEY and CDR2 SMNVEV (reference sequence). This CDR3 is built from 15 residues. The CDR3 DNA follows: TGTGCCAGCAGTCCGGACAGTTACCACACCGGGGAGCTGTTTTTT. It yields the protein CASSPDSYHTGELFF.

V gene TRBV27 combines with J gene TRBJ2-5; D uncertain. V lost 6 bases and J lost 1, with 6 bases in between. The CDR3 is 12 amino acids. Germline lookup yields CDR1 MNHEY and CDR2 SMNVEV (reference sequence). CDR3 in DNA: TGTGCCAGCAGGGGAATCCAAGAGACCCAGTACTTC. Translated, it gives CASRGIQETQYF.

The CDR3 spells CASSSPTAPYEQYF. The CDR3, as DNA: TGTGCCAGCAGCTCCCCGACCGCACCCTACGAGCAGTACTTC. The V and J genes are TRBV5-6 and TRBJ2-7; no reliable D call. Trimming cost V 3 bases and J 2 bases, with 12 bases left between them. This CDR3 comprises 14 residues. The V gene's germline CDR1 is SGHDT and CDR2 YYEEEE.

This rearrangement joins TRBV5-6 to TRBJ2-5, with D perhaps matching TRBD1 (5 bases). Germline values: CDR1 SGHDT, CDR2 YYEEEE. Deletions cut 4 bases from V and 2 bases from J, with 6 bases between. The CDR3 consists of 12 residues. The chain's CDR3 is CASSDRQETQYF. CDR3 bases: TGTGCCAGCAGCGACAGACAAGAGACCCAGTACTTC.

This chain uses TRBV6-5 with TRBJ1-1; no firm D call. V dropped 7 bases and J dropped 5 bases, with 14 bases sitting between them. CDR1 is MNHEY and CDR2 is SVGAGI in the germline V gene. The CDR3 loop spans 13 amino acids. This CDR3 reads CASTGGVWTEAFF. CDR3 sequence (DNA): TGTGCCAGCACGGGCGGGGTATGGACTGAAGCTTTCTTT.

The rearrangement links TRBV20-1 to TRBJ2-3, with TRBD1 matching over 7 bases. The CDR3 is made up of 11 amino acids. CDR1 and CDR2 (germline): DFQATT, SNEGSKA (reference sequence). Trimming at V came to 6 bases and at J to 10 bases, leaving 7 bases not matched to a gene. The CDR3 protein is CSARQGRSQYF. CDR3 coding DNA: TGCAGTGCCAGACAGGGACGGTCGCAGTATTTT.